The 24 T cell receptor beta chains in this list originate from one sample, sequenced in a study of blood T cells in healthy people across ages. PCR was performed a second time for roughly 7 to 11 cycles using a sample-barcoded 5' primer and a J-beta primer mix. TCRdb used MiXCR to reprocess the 5' RACE reads, holding one entry per CDR3 protein. The sample has some 1.4 million distinct CDR3 sequences, roughly 40% seen once. Sequenced input: blood. The receptors originated from a woman under 30 in good health.

This clonotype was found once. This chain uses TRBV20-1 with TRBJ1-3, with a tentative D call TRBD1 (6 bases). The CDR3 is 16 residues long. CDR1 is DFQATT and CDR2 is SNEGSKA in the germline V gene (reference sequence). V was pared by 3 bases and J by 3 bases, with 18 bases between. The CDR3 bases are TGCAGTGCTAGCGGTCCCTTCGGGGGCCTTGGAAACACCATATATTTT. It translates to CSASGPFGGLGNTIYF.

J is TRBJ2-1 and V is TRBV13; the match to TRBD2 covers 11 bases. Matching the DNA end better, TRBJ2-7 makes the J call doubtful. The V gene's germline CDR1 is PRHDT and CDR2 FYEKMQ (reference sequence). CDR3 size: 19 residues. The CDR3 sequence: CASSRTSTPLAGVHNEQYF. The CDR3 DNA reads TGTGCCAGCAGCCGAACTTCTACTCCACTAGCGGGAGTCCACAATGAGCAGTACTTC.

This clonotype occurred a few times. This sequence joins TRBV5-6 and TRBJ2-1, with a possible D match to TRBD1 (6 bases). The J call may not be correct, given that the DNA end is closer to TRBJ2-7. This CDR3 is built from 16 residues. CDR1 is SGHDT and CDR2 is YYEEEE in the germline V gene. The chain's CDR3 is CASSLSRGSSYNEQYF. DNA for the CDR3: TGTGCCAGCAGCTTGAGTAGGGGGAGCTCCTACAATGAGCAGTACTTC.

CDR3 sequence: CASILTGSHEDGYTF. The CDR3 DNA reads TGTGCCAGCATCCTGACAGGGTCTCATGAGGATGGCTACACCTTC. The gene calls are TRBV7-2 and TRBJ1-2; 7 positions agree with TRBD1. The CDR3 totals 15 residues. CDR1 and CDR2 from the germline V gene are SGHTA and FQGNSA. J was trimmed by 6 bases and V by 7 bases; bases with no gene match: 14.

CDR3 protein: CASRRGGQYNSPLHF. The CDR3 region has the DNA TGTGCCAGCAGGAGGGGAGGCCAATATAATTCACCCCTCCACTTT. The chain combines TRBV6-1 with TRBJ1-6; possible D gene TRBD1, 5 bases. CDR3 length equals 15 residues. V lost 6 bases to trimming and J lost 4 bases, with 13 bases between them. Germline CDR1 is MNHNS and CDR2 is SASEGT.

The rearrangement links TRBV6-1 to TRBJ2-6, with 8 bases fitting TRBD1. After removal of 7 bases from V and 1 base from J, the junction contained 9 bases not matched to a gene. Germline V lookup: CDR1 MNHNS, CDR2 SASEGT. The CDR3 has 17 amino acids. This chain's CDR3 is CASNTKHRGSGANVLTF. In nucleotides, the CDR3 is TGTGCCAGCAACACGAAGCACAGGGGGTCTGGGGCCAACGTCCTGACTTTC.

Written as DNA, the CDR3 is TGTGCCAGCAGTGGACTAGCGGGAGGTCGCGAGCAGTACTTC. Its translation is CASSGLAGGREQYF. V is TRBV25-1 and J is TRBJ2-7; 13 nucleotides match TRBD2. The germline CDR1 and CDR2 sequences are MGHDK and SYGVNS. The J segment lost 6 bases and the V segment lost 4 bases, leaving 3 bases of the junction unmatched. The CDR3 contains 14 residues.

In its sample, this clonotype was seen a few times. The chain combines TRBV24-1 with TRBJ2-7; 13 bases line up with TRBD2. This CDR3 has 22 residues. J was trimmed by 7 bases and V by 2 bases; bases with no gene match: 25. Germline V gives CDR1 KGHDR, CDR2 SFDVKD. CDR3 region: CATSDSTCRTSGRTPEVGEQYF. In DNA, the CDR3 is TGTGCCACCAGTGATTCGACCTGCCGGACTAGCGGGAGAACACCTGAAGTCGGTGAGCAGTACTTC.

This sequence joins TRBV7-2 and TRBJ2-4, with D possibly being TRBD2 (6 bases). This CDR3 spans 17 amino acids. Between the trimmed V and J ends, which lost 2 bases and 4 bases, there was a span of 18 bases. CDR1 and CDR2 (germline): SGHTA, FQGNSA. The CDR3 DNA reads as TGTGCCAGCAGCTTATACCCCGGGACTCAGATGAAAAACATTCAGTACTTC. It encodes CASSLYPGTQMKNIQYF.

The chain recombines TRBV25-1 with TRBJ2-7, with D possibly TRBD2 on 6 matching bases. This CDR3 spans 15 amino acids. Trimming pared 2 bases from V and 1 base from J, leaving 12 bases between. The germline CDR1 and CDR2 sequences are MGHDK and SYGVNS. The CDR3 nucleotides read TGTGCCAGCAGTGAAGGAGGGGCGTCTTCCTACGAGCAGTACTTC. This codes for CASSEGGASSYEQYF.

This clonotype was seen more than once but under ten times. This sequence joins TRBV7-8 and TRBJ2-1; 10 bases are a match to TRBD2. The CDR3 runs to 16 residues. The V gene's germline CDR1 is SGHVS and CDR2 FQNEAQ. V lost 4 bases, J lost 7 bases, and 10 bases stayed unmatched. The CDR3 spells CASSSSSGGGINEQFF. As DNA, the CDR3 is TGTGCCAGCAGCTCCTCTAGCGGGGGAGGTATAAATGAGCAGTTCTTC.

The chain recombines TRBV28 with TRBJ2-5; 9 positions agree with TRBD2. Germline CDR1 is MDHEN and CDR2 is SYDVKM. The CDR3 is 14 residues long. V was pared by 7 bases and J by 11 bases, with 14 bases of the junction left unmatched. As DNA, the CDR3 is TGTGCCAGCAATCCGGGACTAGCTGCCAATGAGCAGTACTTC. This gives the protein CASNPGLAANEQYF.

The rearrangement links TRBV24-1 to TRBJ1-2; D ambiguous. Trimming cost V 5 bases and J 1 base, with 13 bases left between them. Germline V gives CDR1 KGHDR, CDR2 SFDVKD. The CDR3 is 15 amino acids. This chain's CDR3 is CATSAPAEGNYGYTF. The CDR3 coding sequence is TGTGCCACCAGTGCCCCGGCGGAGGGTAACTATGGCTACACCTTC.

The chain uses TRBV4-1 and TRBJ2-7; D gene unclear. V lost 0 bases to trimming and J lost 3 bases, with 15 bases between them. CDR3 length equals 16 residues. Germline loops: CDR1 MGHRA, CDR2 YSYEKL. The CDR3: CASSQDGRHVLYEQYF. The CDR3 region has the DNA TGCGCCAGCAGCCAAGACGGACGGCATGTGCTCTACGAGCAGTACTTC.

Details on this clonotype: At one end the junction does not follow the germline gene, possibly because of a read error. The chain carries TRBV20-1 and TRBJ1-1; D is undetermined. Germline loops: CDR1 DFQATT, CDR2 SNEGSKA (reference sequence). The CDR3 runs to 15 residues. The CDR3 loop reads CSARVGRPAGTKAFF. DNA for the CDR3: TGCAGCGCTAGAGTTGGCAGGCCCGCGGGCACTAAAGCTTTCTTT.

The V gene is TRBV5-1, the J gene TRBJ2-1; 7 bases agree with TRBD2. The J call may not be correct, given that the DNA end is closer to TRBJ2-7. Germline lookup yields CDR1 SGHRS and CDR2 YFSETQ. This CDR3 contains 14 residues. CDR3 DNA sequence: TGCGCCAGCAGCTTCGCGGGAGACGGGGATGAGCAGTACTTC. Protein product: CASSFAGDGDEQYF.

V usage is TRBV4-1 and J usage is TRBJ2-4; TRBD2 agrees at 10 bases. The J call is uncertain, as TRBJ2-7 better fits the DNA end. The CDR3 spans 15 residues. Germline V gene data show CDR1 as MGHRA and CDR2 as YSYEKL. The CDR3 DNA reads TGCGCCAGCAGCTATATAGGGCTAGCGGGAGACGAGCAGTACTTC. This codes for CASSYIGLAGDEQYF.

On this clonotype itself: Sequence at one end of the junction differs from germline and may be a read error. The chain employs TRBV2 and TRBJ1-5; a possible D gene is TRBD1 (6 bases). The CDR3 sequence is 14 residues long. The germline CDR1 and CDR2 sequences are SNHLY and FYNNEI. CDR3 DNA sequence: TGTGCCTGCAGGGCGTGGACAGGCAATCAGCCCCAGCATTTT. It translates to CACRAWTGNQPQHF.

This clonotype was observed at least ten times. The V gene is TRBV14, the J gene TRBJ2-7; no clear D gene. Trimming took 2 bases from V and 0 from J, leaving 8 bases between them. The CDR3 contains 14 residues. CDR1 and CDR2 from the germline V gene are SGHDN and FVKESK. The CDR3 sequence: CASSQQVGSYEQYF. Written as DNA, the CDR3 is TGTGCCAGCAGCCAACAGGTCGGCTCCTACGAGCAGTACTTC.

There are a few counts of this clonotype. The chain carries TRBV20-1 and TRBJ2-3; either TRBD1 or TRBD2 may supply D (5 bases each). In germline, CDR1 is DFQATT, CDR2 SNEGSKA (reference sequence). This CDR3 region has 14 residues. The V gene lost 6 bases and the J gene lost 2 bases, with 15 bases spanning the gap. The CDR3 here is CSALGASPTDTQYF. The DNA of the CDR3 is TGCAGTGCCCTAGGGGCTAGCCCCACAGATACGCAGTATTTT.

This clonotype appeared a few times. The rearrangement uses TRBV5-1 and TRBJ1-1, with D possibly TRBD1 on 6 matching bases. Trimming took 1 base from V and 2 from J, leaving 18 bases between them. Per the germline V gene, CDR1 is SGHRS and CDR2 is YFSETQ. The CDR3 has 17 residues. The chain's CDR3 is CASSLMAGGLVNTEAFF. CDR3 nucleotide sequence: TGCGCCAGCAGCTTGATGGCCGGGGGCTTGGTTAACACTGAAGCTTTCTTT.

The chain joins TRBV7-9 to TRBJ1-6; 8 bases line up with TRBD1. This CDR3 is built from 16 residues. V dropped 6 bases and J dropped 9; count of bases not matched to a gene: 13. Germline V gives CDR1 SEHNR, CDR2 FQNEAQ (reference sequence). CDR3 in amino acids: CASRGLAGGAVSPLHF. CDR3 bases: TGTGCCAGCAGAGGACTTGCAGGGGGCGCAGTTTCACCCCTCCACTTT.

A few counts support this clonotype. The chain links TRBV11-2 to TRBJ2-3; 7 bases are a match to TRBD2. The ends lost 4 bases at V and 6 bases at J; junction bases unmatched: 7. Looked up from germline, CDR1 is SGHAT and CDR2 is FQNNGV. This CDR3 contains 14 residues. CDR3 nucleotides: TGTGCCAGCAGCTCACGTGGTAGCGGGGATACGCAGTATTTT. The encoded protein is CASSSRGSGDTQYF. Together with reference TRBV11-2 and TRBJ2-3, the CDR3 gives the full variable domain: EAGVAQSPRYKIIEKRQSVAFWCNPISGHATLYWYQQILGQGPKLLIQFQNNGVVDDSQLPKDRFSAERLKGVDSTLKIQPAKLEDSAVYLCASSSRGSGDTQYFGPGTRLTVL.

Of note for this clonotype: The junction and the germline gene differ at one end; a read error may be behind it. The chain combines TRBV6-5 with TRBJ1-1, with D perhaps matching TRBD1 (5 bases). CDR3 length: 20 amino acids. CDR1 and CDR2 (germline): MNHEY, SVGAGI. The CDR3 DNA reads TGTACCAGCAGTTATACGCCCCCCGGGACGCCGCACCAGATGAACACTGAAGCTTTCTTT. This translates into CTSSYTPPGTPHQMNTEAFF.